The next 13 T cell receptor beta chains were all read from a single sample in a study of T cells in tuberculosis (dated by TCRdb to about 2018). The library came from the immunoSEQ multiplex PCR assay. In TCRdb, the immuneACCESS table is reduced to in-frame sequences with V and J assigned. These tables do not hold every clone; where another copy was compared, an unresolved V gene accounts for under half, and the others remain unexplained. A total of about 20,000 clones appear in this sample, around 87% of them only once. 14% to 15% of the sample is held by the ten biggest clonotypes. Specimen: PBMCs. These receptors were obtained from a donor aged 5-35 years with latent tuberculosis or without tuberculosis infection.

The rearrangement joins TRBV11-3 to TRBJ2-3; maybe TRBD2 (6 bases). CDR3 length: 16 residues. From germline, CDR1 is SGHNT and CDR2 YENEEA. Trimming removed 6 bases at V and 4 bases at J, with 20 bases between. As DNA, the CDR3 is TGTGCCAGCAGGTGGACTACCCGAAGCGGGCCAGATACGCAGTATTTT. It translates to CASRWTTRSGPDTQYF.

The chain combines TRBV5-1 with TRBJ1-2; 7 bases are a match to TRBD1. After removal of 5 bases from V and 13 bases from J, the junction contained 14 bases not matched to a gene. From germline, CDR1 is SGHRS and CDR2 YFSETQ. The CDR3 sequence is 13 residues long. DNA of the CDR3: TGCGCCAGCAGTTTGAAGGGACAGTCCCTAGCCACCTTC. This gives the protein CASSLKGQSLATF. The entire variable domain, with the rest obtained from reference TRBV5-1 and TRBJ1-2, is as follows: KAGVTQTPRYLIKTRGQQVTLSCSPISGHRSVSWYQQTPGQGLQFLFEYFSETQRNKGNFPGRFSGRQFSNSRSEMNVSTLELGDSALYLCASSLKGQSLATFGSGTRLTVV.

The chain employs TRBV5-8 and TRBJ2-5; possible D gene TRBD1, 7 bases. Germline V gene sequence: CDR1 SGHTS, CDR2 YDEGEE. Trimming removed 4 bases from V and 4 bases from J, with 11 bases in between. The CDR3 is 13 amino acids. The CDR3 DNA reads TGTGCCAGCAGCCTTCAGGGGGGAGAGACCCAGTACTTC. This codes for CASSLQGGETQYF.

The V and J genes are TRBV6-4 and TRBJ2-1; 11 bases map to TRBD1. Looked up from germline, CDR1 is MRHNA and CDR2 is SNTAGT. V dropped 2 bases and J dropped 6; count of bases not matched to a gene: 0. The CDR3 consists of 14 residues. DNA for the CDR3: TGTGCCAGCAGTGACGGGACAGGGGGCAATGAGCAGTTCTTC. Residues: CASSDGTGGNEQFF.

The chain is built from TRBV11-2 and TRBJ2-7; TRBD1 matches 7 bases. After removal of 4 bases from V and 3 bases from J, the junction contained 3 bases not matched to a gene. Germline V lookup: CDR1 SGHAT, CDR2 FQNNGV. The CDR3 runs 13 residues. The CDR3 nucleotides are TGTGCCAGCAGCTGGCGACAGGGCTACGAGCAGTACTTC. Its protein is CASSWRQGYEQYF.

V is TRBV11-2 and J is TRBJ2-7, with no clear D. The CDR3 consists of 13 residues. V was pared by 5 bases and J by 0 bases, with 8 bases between. Germline CDR1 SGHAT, CDR2 FQNNGV. The CDR3 nucleotides are TGTGCCAGCAGCCTGGTTAGCTCCTACGAGCAGTACTTC. Translation gives CASSLVSSYEQYF.

The V call is TRBV5-1, the J call TRBJ2-7, with TRBD1 identical over 12 bases. The germline CDR1 and CDR2 sequences are SGHRS and YFSETQ. J was trimmed by 7 bases and V by 2 bases; bases with no gene match: 7. This CDR3 has 15 residues. CDR3 amino acids: CASSFIGTGGYEQYF. The CDR3 nucleotides are TGCGCCAGCAGCTTCATTGGGACAGGGGGCTATGAGCAGTACTTC.

The CDR3 spells CASSSDRDGEKLFF. The CDR3 bases are TGCGCCAGCAGCTCCGACAGGGATGGTGAAAAACTGTTTTTT. V usage is TRBV5-1 and J usage is TRBJ1-4; 7 positions agree with TRBD1. The CDR3 extends over 14 amino acids. CDR1 SGHRS and CDR2 YFSETQ come from the germline V gene. J was trimmed by 7 bases and V by 3 bases; bases with no gene match: 6.

The rearrangement uses TRBV18 and TRBJ2-2; no definite D call. Germline CDR1 reads KGHSH; CDR2 reads LQKENI. Trimming took off 1 base at V and 0 bases at J, with 6 bases between the two ends. The CDR3 is made up of 15 amino acids. CDR3 bases: TGTGCCAGCTCACCACAGGCGGCGAACACCGGGGAGCTGTTTTTT. It encodes CASSPQAANTGELFF.

This chain links TRBV27 with TRBJ1-4; tentatively, D is TRBD1 (5 bases). The CDR3 is 14 residues long. V dropped 5 bases and J dropped 3 bases, with 10 bases sitting between them. Germline CDR1 and CDR2: MNHEY and SMNVEV (reference sequence). The CDR3 spells CASSPAGANEKLFF. CDR3 DNA: TGTGCCAGCAGTCCCGCGGGGGCTAATGAAAAACTGTTTTTT.

This rearrangement joins TRBV4-1 to TRBJ1-1; D is possibly TRBD1 (5 bases). The V gene's germline CDR1 is MGHRA and CDR2 YSYEKL. This CDR3 has 18 amino acids. Trimming pared 2 bases from V and 6 bases from J, leaving 25 bases between. The CDR3 DNA follows: TGCGCCAGCAGCCAAAGGGACCTGGCTAGTTGGGGAGGGGCTGAAGCTTTCTTT. This encodes CASSQRDLASWGGAEAFF.

This chain links TRBV4-2 with TRBJ2-5; D remains ambiguous. Trimming shortened V by 4 bases and J by 4 bases, and 19 bases separated the two germline ends. There are 16 residues in the CDR3. The germline V gene has CDR1 LGHNA and CDR2 YNFKEQ. DNA for the CDR3: TGTGCCAGCAGCCCTGCGATTGAGAGGCCCGGAGAGACCCAGTACTTC. Translation gives CASSPAIERPGETQYF.

The rearrangement links TRBV5-4 to TRBJ1-2; 7 bases fit TRBD1. Germline CDR1 SGHNT, CDR2 YYREEE (reference sequence). The CDR3 runs 15 residues. The trim removed 0 bases at V and 6 bases at J, leaving 8 bases unmatched. CDR3: CASSLVTRGEDGYTF. The DNA of the CDR3 is TGTGCCAGCAGCTTGGTAACCAGGGGGGAGGATGGCTACACCTTC.